The 14 T cell receptor beta chains reported below all come from one sample, sequenced in a study of OX40 agonist ivuxolimab in advanced cancers. Data came from immunoSEQ multiplex PCR; TCRdb stores just in-frame clones and leaves some out. In the table there are about 100,000 clones, about four fifths of which are singletons. The sample consisted of CD4+ or CD8+ T cells sorted from blood, taken in a trial of the OX40 agonist ivuxolimab. The source of these receptors is an adult with an advanced solid tumor such as melanoma, head and neck, liver or kidney cancer.

This clone was counted a few times. The CDR3 nucleotides are TGTGCCACCCTAGCGGGAGTTTGGAATGAGCAGTTCTTC. Its translation is CATLAGVWNEQFF. The chain combines TRBV6-1 with TRBJ2-1; 10 bases agree with TRBD2. With V trimmed by 10 bases and J by 7 bases, 7 bases remained unmatched. Germline CDR1 and CDR2: MNHNS and SASEGT. The CDR3 runs to 13 residues.

The chain is built from TRBV2 and TRBJ2-7; 9 nucleotides agree with TRBD1. V trimming: 4 bases; J trimming: 7 bases; junction bases outside the gene matches: 5. This CDR3 comprises 13 residues. The germline V gene has CDR1 SNHLY and CDR2 FYNNEI. The CDR3 nucleotides are TGTGCCAGCAGTGGGGGGACAGGGAGAGAGCAGTACTTC. This codes for CASSGGTGREQYF.

Here the CDR3 reads CASSESGGSSYEQYF. The CDR3 region has the DNA TGTGCCAGCAGCGAGAGTGGCGGGAGCTCCTACGAGCAGTACTTC. The chain has TRBV7-2 and TRBJ2-7; TRBD2 matches 7 bases. J gave up 0 bases and V 5 bases, and 7 bases lay outside the gene matches. The germline V gene encodes CDR1 SGHTA and CDR2 FQGNSA. CDR3 length: 15 residues.

V and J are TRBV4-2 and TRBJ2-3; TRBD2 matches 7 bases. The length of the CDR3 is 17 residues. After removal of 0 bases from V and 4 bases from J, the junction contained 10 bases not matched to a gene. Germline CDR1 LGHNA, CDR2 YNFKEQ. CDR3 sequence reads: CASSQEKFGGGADTQYF. The CDR3 DNA is TGTGCCAGCAGCCAAGAGAAATTTGGTGGGGGGGCAGATACGCAGTATTTT.

The chain links TRBV5-5 to TRBJ2-5, with 8 bases identical to TRBD1. The J segment lost 5 bases and the V segment lost 4 bases, leaving 7 bases of the junction unmatched. Germline CDR1 reads SGHKS; CDR2 reads YYEKEE (reference sequence). This CDR3 has 14 residues. CDR3 sequence (DNA): TGTGCCAGCAGCCCATCAGGGGGCCGGGAGACCCAGTACTTC. This translates into CASSPSGGRETQYF.

The chain couples TRBV2 to TRBJ2-1; TRBD1 is a possible D gene (5 bases). CDR3 length equals 14 residues. Trimming left V 8 bases short and J 3 bases short, with 14 bases between. The V gene's germline CDR1 is SNHLY and CDR2 FYNNEI. In nucleotides, the CDR3 is TGTGCCAGCTCTAGGGAAAGGGGCTACAATGAGCAGTTCTTC. As protein: CASSRERGYNEQFF.

The sample holds a few counts of this clone. This chain connects TRBV6-5 to TRBJ1-5, with D unclear. Germline CDR1 and CDR2: MNHEY and SVGAGI. Trimming pared 0 bases from V and 3 bases from J, leaving 3 bases between. The CDR3 runs to 13 residues. The DNA of the CDR3 is TGTGCCAGCAGTTACTCGGACAATCAGCCCCAGCATTTT. Its translation is CASSYSDNQPQHF.

The chain carries TRBV7-2 and TRBJ1-2; D may be TRBD1 (6 bases). V was pared by 4 bases and J by 3 bases, with 9 bases between. The CDR3 extends over 13 amino acids. Germline V CDR1 and CDR2: SGHTA, FQGNSA. The CDR3 DNA reads TGTGCCAGCAGCTCCGGGACATACTATGGCTACACCTTC. Translating gives CASSSGTYYGYTF.

This chain links TRBV29-1 with TRBJ1-4; unclear D gene. Germline lookup yields CDR1 SQVTM and CDR2 ANQGSEA. The CDR3 has 12 residues. V lost 4 bases, J lost 5 bases, and 8 bases lay in between. The CDR3 DNA sequence: TGCAGCGTTGCCCGGCAGAATGAAAAACTGTTTTTT. Residues: CSVARQNEKLFF.

The table lists this clone with a count of one. This chain links TRBV19 with TRBJ2-7; D perhaps matches TRBD2 (7 bases). Per germline, CDR1 LNHDA and CDR2 SQIVND (reference sequence). This CDR3 contains 15 residues. V gave up 3 bases and J gave up 7 bases, with 19 bases separating them. The CDR3 reads CASSMVGRGRGEQYF. In nucleotides, the CDR3 is TGTGCCAGTAGTATGGTTGGCCGGGGGAGGGGGGAGCAGTACTTC.

The rearrangement joins TRBV9 to TRBJ2-7; TRBD2 might be the D (5 bases). Germline CDR1 SGDLS, CDR2 YYNGEE. V was pared by 0 bases and J by 1 base, with 11 bases between. The CDR3 contains 15 residues. In DNA, the CDR3 is TGTGCCAGCAGCGTAGGCGAGCGGAGATCCTACGAGCAGTACTTC. Protein product: CASSVGERRSYEQYF.

This clone was detected a few times. The rearrangement uses TRBV14 and TRBJ2-2; 9 bases agree with TRBD1. The CDR3 totals 14 residues. Germline-derived CDR1 and CDR2 are SGHDN and FVKESK. V lost 5 bases and J lost 3; bases outside the gene matches: 1. Here the CDR3 reads CASSRTGDTGELFF. The CDR3 DNA sequence: TGTGCCAGCAGCAGGACAGGGGACACCGGGGAGCTGTTTTTT.

V usage is TRBV10-2 and J usage is TRBJ1-1; the D gene is possibly TRBD1 (5 bases). The CDR3 runs 14 residues. CDR1 is WSHSY and CDR2 is SAAADI in the germline V gene. The ends were cut back, 5 bases at V and 1 base at J, with 11 bases in the middle. The CDR3 protein is CASSHDRRNTEAFF. CDR3 coding DNA: TGCGCCAGCAGTCACGACAGAAGGAACACTGAAGCTTTCTTT.

Only a few counts were recorded for this clone. The rearrangement uses TRBV5-1 and TRBJ2-7; TRBD1 or TRBD2 may be the D gene (5 bases each). The germline gives CDR1 SGHRS, CDR2 YFSETQ. This CDR3 has 16 residues. Trimming stripped 0 bases from V and 3 bases from J, with 16 bases between. The CDR3: CASSLGPGRNFYEQYF. CDR3 DNA sequence: TGCGCCAGCAGCTTGGGCCCGGGACGGAACTTCTACGAGCAGTACTTC.